This entry lists 22 T cell receptor beta chains sequenced from one sample in a study of T cell repertoires in cytomegalovirus infection (dated by TCRdb to between 2019 and 2020). The antigens of these receptors remain unknown. TCRdb names Illumina HiSeq 1500 as the instrument used. TCRdb redid the processing of the public reads, applying fastp at Q25 and MiXCR, and retained in-frame beta chains. One record per CDR3 amino acid sequence lists the most common genes and DNA. This sample holds around 540,000 distinct CDR3 sequences; roughly a third were observed only once. The ten largest account for roughly 15% of the sample. Interpreted using the paper, the treatment or condition label stands for: in vitro stimulation with specific CMV peptide epitopes to enrich CMV-specific T cells. The specimen comprised cultured PBMCs, sampled from culture after CMV antigen stimulation. The source of these receptors is a human donor in good health (CMV status not recorded). Some clones in this sample may be carry-over from other donors' samples.

The chain uses TRBV6-5 and TRBJ2-7, with 7 bases lining up with TRBD1. Germline-derived CDR1 and CDR2 are MNHEY and SVGAGI. The CDR3 consists of 15 residues. Trimming at V came to 6 bases and at J to 0 bases, leaving 8 bases not matched to a gene. For the CDR3, the DNA is TGTGCCAGCAGGCTCCGGGACAGTAGCTCCTACGAGCAGTACTTC. As protein: CASRLRDSSSYEQYF.

V usage is TRBV7-9 and J usage is TRBJ2-5, with unresolved D. V shed 3 bases and J shed 5 bases, with 7 bases lying between them. The CDR3 is 12 residues long. From germline, CDR1 is SEHNR and CDR2 FQNEAQ (reference sequence). The CDR3 reads CASSFPSETQYF. Written as DNA, the CDR3 is TGTGCCAGCAGCTTCCCCAGCGAGACCCAGTACTTC.

The chain couples TRBV14 to TRBJ2-5; D unclear. Per germline, CDR1 SGHDN and CDR2 FVKESK. This CDR3 contains 14 residues. Trimming took off 2 bases at V and 4 bases at J, with 11 bases between the two ends. This CDR3 reads CASSQRNSGETQYF. The CDR3 DNA is TGTGCCAGCAGCCAACGGAATTCGGGAGAGACCCAGTACTTC.

The CDR3 reads CASSLSGRRGSGELFF. The CDR3 DNA follows: TGTGCCAGCAGCTTGAGCGGGAGGAGGGGATCCGGGGAGCTGTTTTTT. J is TRBJ2-2 and V is TRBV7-9; 9 nucleotides align to TRBD2. This CDR3 region has 16 residues. J lost 6 bases, V lost 3 bases, and 8 bases had no gene match. The germline V gene encodes CDR1 SEHNR and CDR2 FQNEAQ (reference sequence).

The chain combines TRBV7-9 with TRBJ2-2; D perhaps matches TRBD2 (6 bases). Trimming removed 5 bases at V and 7 bases at J, with 17 bases between. The CDR3 extends over 15 amino acids. Germline V gene sequence: CDR1 SEHNR, CDR2 FQNEAQ (reference sequence). The CDR3 DNA sequence: TGTGCCAGCAGCCCACGGGGGAGTCTGGGCGGGGAGCTGTTTTTT. Amino acid sequence: CASSPRGSLGGELFF.

This clonotype was counted many times. V and J are TRBV27 and TRBJ2-7, with 8 bases aligning to TRBD1. Trimming took 4 bases from V and 5 from J; bases not matched to a gene: 10. Germline CDR1 reads MNHEY; CDR2 reads SMNVEV (reference sequence). The CDR3 has 15 residues. The CDR3 sequence: CASSSGVAGGNEQYF. The CDR3 nucleotides read TGTGCCAGCAGTTCGGGTGTCGCAGGGGGCAACGAGCAGTACTTC.

The chain has TRBV27 and TRBJ2-1; TRBD2 matches at 8 bases. V shed 7 bases and J 0 bases; nucleotides not matched to a gene: 11. Looked up from germline, CDR1 is MNHEY and CDR2 is SMNVEV (reference sequence). The length of the CDR3 is 17 residues. The CDR3 sequence: CASKGLAGKSSYNEQFF. DNA for the CDR3: TGTGCCAGCAAAGGGCTAGCGGGCAAGAGCTCCTACAATGAGCAGTTCTTC.

The rearrangement links TRBV19 to TRBJ1-4; no clear D gene. CDR3 length: 16 residues. The V gene lost 10 bases and the J gene lost 8 bases, with 26 bases spanning the gap. Looked up from germline, CDR1 is LNHDA and CDR2 is SQIVND (reference sequence). Written as DNA, the CDR3 is TGTGCCACCAGTCGAAGTTGGAGGGTGAGGAGCGAAAAACTGTTTTTT. Its protein is CATSRSWRVRSEKLFF.

This clonotype has more than one count but fewer than ten. J is TRBJ2-5 and V is TRBV4-3; D unclear. The CDR3 has 16 amino acids. Germline assignment: CDR1 LGHNA and CDR2 YSLEER. V lost 0 bases, J lost 4 bases, and 15 bases lay in between. CDR3 loop: CASSQDKSVGRETQYF. The CDR3 bases are TGCGCCAGCAGCCAAGATAAAAGCGTAGGTCGAGAGACCCAGTACTTC.

The chain recombines TRBV6-8 with TRBJ2-1, with a weak D call TRBD2 (6 bases). The CDR3 runs 12 residues. The germline V and J ends were trimmed by 8 bases and 15 bases, with 20 bases remaining between them. Germline V gene data show CDR1 as MNHGY and CDR2 as SAAAGT. The CDR3 DNA is TGTGCCAGCGGGGGAGGCCGGACGCCAGCGTTCTTC. This gives the protein CASGGGRTPAFF.

This clonotype was observed a handful of times. This chain connects TRBV12-3 or TRBV12-4 to TRBJ2-1; a weak D match, TRBD2 (6 bases). The CDR3 is 14 amino acids. V lost 6 bases and J lost 15, with 24 bases in between. The CDR3 region is CASSMGLNRPEGFF. The CDR3 DNA reads TGTGCCAGCAGCATGGGACTGAACCGACCAGAAGGGTTCTTC.

The rearrangement uses TRBV7-9 and TRBJ2-4; no clear D. The germline V gene has CDR1 SEHNR and CDR2 FQNEAQ (reference sequence). Trimming took 4 bases from V and 0 from J, leaving 13 bases between them. This CDR3 spans 16 amino acids. This CDR3 reads CASSSEPAAAKNIQYF. CDR3 coding DNA: TGTGCCAGCAGCTCCGAACCCGCCGCAGCCAAAAACATTCAGTACTTC. The complete variable domain, with remaining parts taken from reference TRBV7-9 and TRBJ2-4, reads DTGVSQNPRHKITKRGQNVTFRCDPISEHNRLYWYRQTLGQGPEFLTYFQNEAQLEKSRLLSDRFSAERPKGSFSTLEIQRTEQGDSAMYLCASSSEPAAAKNIQYFGAGTRLSVL.

This clonotype turned up a few times. This chain connects TRBV19 to TRBJ1-1; 12 nucleotides align to TRBD1. There are 15 residues in the CDR3. The V gene end was trimmed by 7 bases and the J gene end by 4 bases; junction bases not matched to a gene: 7. Germline CDR1 and CDR2: LNHDA and SQIVND (reference sequence). DNA of the CDR3: TGTGCCAGTAATCCGGGACAGGGGGCATTCACTGAAGCTTTCTTT. It specifies CASNPGQGAFTEAFF.

The chain links TRBV7-8 to TRBJ2-3; tentatively, D is TRBD2 (6 bases). The CDR3 spans 18 residues. Trimming shortened V by 2 bases and J by 4 bases, and 22 bases separated the two germline ends. Germline V CDR1 and CDR2: SGHVS, FQNEAQ. This CDR3 is CASSLRPKRTTYPDTQYF. As DNA, the CDR3 is TGTGCCAGCAGCTTAAGGCCGAAGCGGACTACCTATCCAGATACGCAGTATTTT.

This clonotype was observed a few times. The chain uses TRBV5-1 and TRBJ2-1, with D uncertain. CDR1 and CDR2 from the germline V gene are SGHRS and YFSETQ. V was cut by 0 bases and J by 8 bases, with 12 bases left in between. The CDR3 totals 14 residues. The CDR3 reads CASSLEVMRDEQFF. The CDR3 DNA follows: TGCGCCAGCAGCTTGGAGGTTATGCGAGATGAGCAGTTCTTC.

This clonotype occurred a few times. The chain recombines TRBV7-2 with TRBJ2-3; D is possibly TRBD1 or TRBD2 (5 bases each). CDR3 length: 14 amino acids. Germline loops: CDR1 SGHTA, CDR2 FQGNSA. The V and J ends lost 5 bases and 7 bases respectively, with 16 bases between them. CDR3 in DNA: TGTGCCAGCAGCCCCGGGACCCTACGTAATACGCAGTATTTT. It yields the protein CASSPGTLRNTQYF.

This clonotype has only a few counts. The chain is built from TRBV12-3 or TRBV12-4 and TRBJ2-7; 8 bases align to TRBD1. V was clipped by 6 bases and J by 0 bases; unmatched bases: 7. CDR3 size: 15 residues. CDR3 sequence (DNA): TGTGCCAGCAGGGAACAGGGGGACAGCTCCTACGAGCAGTACTTC. It is translated as CASREQGDSSYEQYF.

This clonotype was counted only a few times. This rearrangement joins TRBV5-4 to TRBJ2-4; D call uncertain. Trimming pared 4 bases from V and 6 bases from J, leaving 14 bases between. Germline-derived CDR1 and CDR2 are SGHNT and YYREEE (reference sequence). The CDR3 loop spans 14 amino acids. In DNA, the CDR3 is TGTGCCAGCAGCCCTGCGTACCCACGAAACATTCAGTACTTC. The encoded protein is CASSPAYPRNIQYF.

The genes are TRBV6-5 and TRBJ1-1; no reliable D call. Germline assignment: CDR1 MNHEY and CDR2 SVGAGI. V was trimmed by 0 bases and J by 5 bases, leaving 7 bases between them. The CDR3 sequence is 13 residues long. The DNA for the CDR3 is TGTGCCAGCAGTTACTCGAGTAGGACTGAAGCTTTCTTT. It encodes CASSYSSRTEAFF.

The V and J genes are TRBV27 and TRBJ2-7; perhaps TRBD2 as D (6 bases). The CDR3 is 15 amino acids. The V gene lost 5 bases and the J gene lost 2 bases, with 16 bases spanning the gap. CDR1 is MNHEY and CDR2 is SMNVEV in the germline V gene (reference sequence). This CDR3 is CASSPRPGLTYEQYF. CDR3 bases: TGTGCCAGCAGTCCGAGACCGGGACTTACCTACGAGCAGTACTTC.

This clonotype was seen only a few times. This rearrangement joins TRBV20-1 to TRBJ2-5, with D tentatively TRBD2 (5 bases). CDR1 and CDR2 (germline): DFQATT, SNEGSKA (reference sequence). The CDR3 extends over 12 amino acids. Trimming took 6 bases from V and 5 from J, leaving 13 bases between them. The CDR3 sequence is CSAIIEGETQYF. In DNA form, the CDR3 reads TGCAGTGCAATCATCGAGGGTGAGACCCAGTACTTC.

This clonotype came up once. The chain joins TRBV11-2 to TRBJ2-6; D remains ambiguous. This CDR3 is 16 amino acids long. Germline V gives CDR1 SGHAT, CDR2 FQNNGV. Trimming took 3 bases from V and 0 from J, leaving 9 bases between them. The CDR3 DNA is TGTGCCAGCAGCTTGGCCCCGAGCTCTGGGGCCAACGTCCTGACTTTC. Its protein is CASSLAPSSGANVLTF.